These T cell receptor beta chains were read from a single sample in a study of blood T cells in healthy people across ages. TCRdb re-derived calls from the 5' RACE reads in MiXCR, one entry per CDR3 protein. The sample yields approximately 730,000 distinct CDR3 sequences, roughly 43% seen once. Sequenced material: blood. The receptors originated from a woman aged 60 to 75 in good health. The CDR3 runs from the conserved cysteine through the conserved F or W. The D gene is left open where the match is weak. Clone size is not always given. Where it is, it says once, few, many or a class for expanded clones.

14,.,TRBV28,TRBJ2-1,TRBD2,TGTGCCAGCAGTGAGACTAGCGGTCACAATGAGCAGTTCTTC,CASSETSGHNEQFF
15,few,TRBV27,TRBJ2-5,.,TGTGCCAGCAGCTCTTCAAGGGTGACCCAAGAGACCCAGTACTTC,CASSSSRVTQETQYF
15,.,TRBV10-3,TRBJ2-3,TRBD2,TGTGCCATCAGATCCGGGACTAGCGGGACAGATACGCAGTATTTT,CAIRSGTSGTDTQYF
15,.,TRBV6-5,TRBJ2-7,TRBD2,TGTGCCAGCAGGAACCGTCTAGCGGGGAGTTACGAGCAGTACTTC,CASRNRLAGSYEQYF
12,.,TRBV9,TRBJ1-1,.,TGTGCCAGCAGCGGTCATCGCACTGAAGCTTTCTTT,CASSGHRTEAFF
15,few,TRBV7-3,TRBJ2-5,TRBD1,TGTGCCAGCAGCTTTCGCGGACAGGGTCAAGAGACCCAGTACTTC,CASSFRGQGQETQYF
14,.,TRBV4-3,TRBJ2-3,.,TGCGCCAGCAGCCAAGTGGCAAACACAGATACGCAGTATTTT,CASSQVANTDTQYF
17,.,TRBV5-1,TRBJ1-6,.,TGCGCCAGCAGGGAAGAGGTGATAAGCTCCTATAATTCACCCCTCCACTTT,CASREEVISSYNSPLHF
13,few,TRBV12-3/TRBV12-4,TRBJ1-2,.,TGTGCCAGCAGCGGGAGGGAGGCATGGGGCTACACCTTC,CASSGREAWGYTF
15,.,TRBV25-1,TRBJ2-4,.,TGTGCCAGCAGTGAACCCTACGCAGGGGAAAACATTCAGTACTTC,CASSEPYAGENIQYF
14,.,TRBV11-2,TRBJ2-7,.,TGTGCCAGCAGCCCCGGCGAACAACACTACGAGCAGTACTTC,CASSPGEQHYEQYF
14,few,TRBV2,TRBJ2-7,.,TGTGCCAGCAAGGGAGAAAATCACTCCTACGAGCAGTACTTC,CASKGENHSYEQYF
18,.,TRBV6-5,TRBJ1-1,.,TGTGCCAGCAGTTACTCGACCGGGGGCCCGGAGGATGGCACTGAAGCTTTCTTT,CASSYSTGGPEDGTEAFF
16,.,TRBV4-3,TRBJ2-3,.,TGCGCCAGCAGCCAAAGGGGTAGCGCCAGCACAGATACGCAGTATTTT,CASSQRGSASTDTQYF
12,few,TRBV5-1,TRBJ2-7,.,TGCGCCAGCAGGGGGAGTCTGTACGAGCAGTACTTC,CASRGSLYEQYF
15,few,TRBV29-1,TRBJ2-3,TRBD1,TGCAGCGTTCTATCTGACAGGGGGGGCACAGATACGCAGTATTTT,CSVLSDRGGTDTQYF
14,.,TRBV2,TRBJ1-5,.,TGTGCCAGCAGTTTACAGGGCCTCAATCAGCCCCAGCATTTT,CASSLQGLNQPQHF
16,many,TRBV29-1,TRBJ2-4,.,TGCAGCGTTGAGTTACTTAACGACCCGCCCAAAAACATTCAGTACTTC,CSVELLNDPPKNIQYF
14,many,TRBV6-2/TRBV6-3,TRBJ2-7,.,TGTGCCAGCAGAAGCCGGGACAAGACCTACGAGCAGTACTTC,CASRSRDKTYEQYF
15,many,TRBV29-1,TRBJ2-3,TRBD1,TGCAGCGTTGGGAAGGACAGGGGACCCACAGATACGCAGTATTTT,CSVGKDRGPTDTQYF
13,few,TRBV7-2,TRBJ2-5,.,TGTGCCAGCAGCTTAGGGGTCAAAGAGACCCAGTACTTC,CASSLGVKETQYF
14,.,TRBV20-1,TRBJ2-3,.,TGCAGTGCTAGGGCACCTTACTACACAGATACGCAGTATTTT,CSARAPYYTDTQYF
14,once,TRBV3-1,TRBJ1-5,.,TGTGCCTGCAGCCAAGAAACGGATAATCAGCCCCAGCATTTT,CACSQETDNQPQHF
14,few,TRBV18,TRBJ1-2,TRBD1,TGTGCCAGCTCTCGGACAGGGGATAACTATGGCTACACCTTC,CASSRTGDNYGYTF
17,.,TRBV7-9,TRBJ2-3,TRBD2,TGTGCCAGCAGCCCCGGACTAGCGGGAGTTCTCACAGATACGCAGTATTTT,CASSPGLAGVLTDTQYF
15,.,TRBV7-2,TRBJ1-2,.,TGTGCCAGCAGCTCATCCGCGGCTGGGGGGTATGGCTACACCTTC,CASSSSAAGGYGYTF
13,few,TRBV5-1,TRBJ2-7,TRBD2,TGCGCCAGCAGCTTGGATAGCGGGGTCGAGCAGTACTTC,CASSLDSGVEQYF
14,.,TRBV7-9,TRBJ2-7,TRBD1,TGTGCCAGCAGCTTAGCAGGGGGCATATACGAGCAGTACTTC,CASSLAGGIYEQYF
15,many,TRBV6-2/TRBV6-3,TRBJ2-2,.,TGTGCCAGCAACACCCCCAGGAGGGAAATCGGGGAGCTGTTTTTT,CASNTPRREIGELFF
14,.,TRBV27,TRBJ2-1,TRBD2,TGTGCCCTTGCGGGGGCGGGGGGCTTTAGAGAGCAGTTCTTC,CALAGAGGFREQFF
17,once,TRBV7-2,TRBJ2-2,.,TGTGCCAGCAGCTTATGGAGGGGGACAGCCATAGGCGGGGAGCTGTTTTTT,CASSLWRGTAIGGELFF
12,.,TRBV9,TRBJ1-2,.,TGTGCCAGCAGCACTGTGAATTGTGGCTACACCTTC,CASSTVNCGYTF
18,.,TRBV3-1,TRBJ1-1,.,TGTGCCAGCAGCCCTACCGACAGAGGGACCTCCGAACACGCTGAAGCTTTCTTT,CASSPTDRGTSEHAEAFF
17,few,TRBV6-6,TRBJ2-6,.,TGTGCCAGCACCATATGGGGGGTGGGTGCTGGGGCCAACGTCCTGACTTTC,CASTIWGVGAGANVLTF
11,.,TRBV2,TRBJ2-4,.,TGTGCCAGCAGTCGCGGGACTCACGGGTACTTC,CASSRGTHGYF
14,many,TRBV7-2,TRBJ2-5,TRBD2,TGTGCCAGCAGCTTGGGACTAGCGGAAGAGACCCAGTACTTC,CASSLGLAEETQYF
16,.,TRBV30,TRBJ2-5,TRBD2,TGTGCCTGGAGCCCGCCATTACTAGCGGGGGGGGAGACCCAGTACTTC,CAWSPPLLAGGETQYF
14,many,TRBV20-1,TRBJ2-3,TRBD2,TGCAGTGCGACTAGCAAGGGGTTCACAGATACGCAGTATTTT,CSATSKGFTDTQYF
16,few,TRBV6-5,TRBJ2-3,TRBD2,TGTGCCAGCAGTCGGACTAGCGGGGGGGCCGGAGATACGCAGTATTTT,CASSRTSGGAGDTQYF
15,many,TRBV5-1,TRBJ2-3,.,TGCGCCAGCAGCTTGGGTCGCGGGGAGATGGATACGCAGTATTTT,CASSLGRGEMDTQYF
13,.,TRBV5-1,TRBJ2-1,.,TGCGCCAGCAGTTATGGACAGAACTACGAGCAGTTCTTC,CASSYGQNYEQFF
13,few,TRBV6-2/TRBV6-3,TRBJ2-5,.,TGTGCCAGCAGCCCTCAGGGGATGGAGACCCAGTACTTC,CASSPQGMETQYF
15,few,TRBV12-3/TRBV12-4,TRBJ2-4,.,TGTGCCAGCAGTGACTCGGGACGGCCTAAAAACATTCAGTACTTC,CASSDSGRPKNIQYF
13,.,TRBV3-1,TRBJ2-7,.,TGTGCCAGCAGCCAAGTAGGGGCCTACGAGCAGTACTTC,CASSQVGAYEQYF
13,.,TRBV20-1,TRBJ2-3,.,TGCAGTGCTAGCAAAGGTAGCACAGATACGCAGTATTTT,CSASKGSTDTQYF
13,.,TRBV24-1,TRBJ2-3,.,TGTGCCACCAGTGCCCTAGGGGCAGATACGCAGTATTTT,CATSALGADTQYF
17,.,TRBV18,TRBJ2-3,TRBD1,TGTGCCAGCTCACCACCGGGACAGTTTCTGCCCACAGATACGCAGTATTTT,CASSPPGQFLPTDTQYF
16,.,TRBV12-3/TRBV12-4,TRBJ1-6,.,TGTGCCAGCAGCGGACGTCGGAGCTCCTATAATTCACCCCTCCACTTT,CASSGRRSSYNSPLHF
15,few,TRBV7-3,TRBJ2-1,.,TGTGCCAGCAGCTTATTCGGGGCCTCCTACAATGAGCAGTTCTTC,CASSLFGASYNEQFF
12,.,TRBV12-3/TRBV12-4,TRBJ1-1,.,TGTGCCAGCCACAGGGCTGGGACTGAAGCTTTCTTT,CASHRAGTEAFF
16,.,TRBV3-1,TRBJ2-4,.,TGTGCCAGCAGCCAATTTGTAGGGACACCGAAAAACATTCAGTACTTC,CASSQFVGTPKNIQYF
13,.,TRBV7-6,TRBJ2-7,.,TGTGCCAGCAGCCCCGAACACGGATACGAGCAGTACTTC,CASSPEHGYEQYF
16,once,TRBV10-3,TRBJ1-2,TRBD1,TGTGCCATCAGTGAGTCCACAACGGGACAGCCCTATGGCTACACCTTC,CAISESTTGQPYGYTF
19,.,TRBV24-1,TRBJ2-7,.,TGTGCCACCAGTGACCTGGACCCTGGGAGCGCCAAACCCTCCTACGAGCAGTACTTC,CATSDLDPGSAKPSYEQYF